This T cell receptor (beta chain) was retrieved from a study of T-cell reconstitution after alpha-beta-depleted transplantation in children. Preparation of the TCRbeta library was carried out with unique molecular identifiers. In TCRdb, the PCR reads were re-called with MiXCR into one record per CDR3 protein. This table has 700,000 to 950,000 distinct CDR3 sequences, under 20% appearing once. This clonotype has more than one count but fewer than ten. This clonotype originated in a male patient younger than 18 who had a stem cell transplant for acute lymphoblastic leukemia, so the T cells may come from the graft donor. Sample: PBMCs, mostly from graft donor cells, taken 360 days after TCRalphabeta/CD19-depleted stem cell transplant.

The CDR3 DNA sequence: TGTGCCACCAGTGATCCCGGGACTAGCGGGAGCGGGGCAGATACGCAGTATTTT. Translating gives CATSDPGTSGSGADTQYF. The chain links TRBV24-1 to TRBJ2-3; 14 bases fit TRBD2. The CDR3 extends over 18 amino acids. Germline V CDR1 and CDR2: KGHDR, SFDVKD. Trimming removed 3 bases from V and 4 bases from J; junction bases left unmatched: 8.